This TCR beta chain is drawn from a study of T cell responses to AZD1222 COVID-19 vaccine. Libraries were prepared by immunoSEQ multiplex PCR; TCRdb keeps only in-frame clonotypes and omits some of them. Of about 140,000 clones listed, roughly 91% are singletons. The CDR3 loop spans 14 amino acids. The V and J ends lost 1 base and 7 bases respectively, with 11 bases between them. CDR1 LNHDA and CDR2 SQIVND come from the germline V gene (reference sequence). Study outcomes and limitations: Scientists sampled the repertoires only once the peak T cell response had passed.

Details on this clone: What it recognizes is unknown.

V gene TRBV19 combines with J gene TRBJ1-5; D gene ambiguous. The material sequenced was peripheral blood, taken 28 days after the second AZD1222 dose. This TCR derives from an adult who received the AZD1222 COVID-19 vaccine. The CDR3 protein is CASSIGTLGQPQHF. The DNA of the CDR3 is TGTGCCAGTAGTATAGGCACCCTTGGGCAGCCCCAGCATTTT.